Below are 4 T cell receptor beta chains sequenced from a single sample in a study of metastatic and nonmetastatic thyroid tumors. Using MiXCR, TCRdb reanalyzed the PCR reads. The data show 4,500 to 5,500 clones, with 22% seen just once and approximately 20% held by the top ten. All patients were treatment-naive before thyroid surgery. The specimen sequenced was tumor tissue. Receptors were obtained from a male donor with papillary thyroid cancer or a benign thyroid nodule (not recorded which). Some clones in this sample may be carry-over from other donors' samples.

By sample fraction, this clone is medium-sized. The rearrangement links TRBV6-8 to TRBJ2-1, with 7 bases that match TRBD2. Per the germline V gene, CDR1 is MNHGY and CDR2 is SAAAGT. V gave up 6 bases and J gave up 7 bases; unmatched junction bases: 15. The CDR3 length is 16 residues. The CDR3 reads CASRPLRSGELNEQFF. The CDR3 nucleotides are TGTGCCAGCAGACCGCTAAGGAGCGGGGAACTAAATGAGCAGTTCTTC.

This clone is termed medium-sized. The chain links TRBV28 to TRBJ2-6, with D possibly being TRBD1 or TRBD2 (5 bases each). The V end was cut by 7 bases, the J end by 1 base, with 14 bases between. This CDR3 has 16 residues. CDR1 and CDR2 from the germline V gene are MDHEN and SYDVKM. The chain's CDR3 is CASKGRDRSGANVLTF. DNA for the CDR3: TGTGCCAGCAAGGGCAGGGACCGATCTGGGGCCAACGTCCTGACTTTC.

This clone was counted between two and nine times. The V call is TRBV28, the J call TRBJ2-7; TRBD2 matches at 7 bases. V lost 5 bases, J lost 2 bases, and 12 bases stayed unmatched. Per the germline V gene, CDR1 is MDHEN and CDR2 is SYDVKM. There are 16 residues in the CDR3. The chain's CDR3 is CASSIYRTSEAYEQYF. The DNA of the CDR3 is TGTGCCAGCAGTATTTACCGGACTAGTGAGGCCTACGAGCAGTACTTC.

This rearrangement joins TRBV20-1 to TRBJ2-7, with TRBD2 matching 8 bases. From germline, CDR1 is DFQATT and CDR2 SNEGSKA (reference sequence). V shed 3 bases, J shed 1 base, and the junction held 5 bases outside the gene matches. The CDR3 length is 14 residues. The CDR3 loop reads CSASSGTRSYEQYF. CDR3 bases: TGCAGTGCTAGCTCCGGGACTAGATCCTACGAGCAGTACTTC.